This is a list of T cell receptor beta chains from one sample in a study of blood T cell repertoires in COVID-19. Here immunoSEQ multiplex PCR was the method, and the copy in TCRdb shows in-frame clones only, minus some. The data hold some 120,000 clones, with 88% observed a single time. The sample was peripheral blood. These TCRs come from a man aged 45-60 years with acute or convalescent COVID-19. Both conserved end residues are part of each CDR3. Fields, in order: J gene, V gene, clone size, D gene, CDR3 length, CDR3 protein, CDR3 DNA. D genes are given only for firm matches. Size is stated for part of the rows, as once, few or many counts, or as a class when the clone is expanded.

j_gene: TRBJ2-1
v_gene: TRBV6-6
abundance: NA
d_gene: TRBD2
len: 17
CDR3aa: CASSPTSGRLSYNEQFF
CDR3nt: TGTGCCAGCAGTCCGACTAGCGGCCGACTCTCCTACAATGAGCAGTTCTTC

j_gene: TRBJ2-7
v_gene: TRBV13
abundance: NA
d_gene: TRBD2
len: 16
CDR3aa: CASSTVRSGSINEQYF
CDR3nt: TGTGCCAGCAGTACTGTCCGGAGCGGGAGCATCAACGAGCAGTACTTC

j_gene: TRBJ1-5
v_gene: TRBV19
abundance: NA
d_gene: TRBD1
len: 12
CDR3aa: CASRQGDQPQHF
CDR3nt: TGTGCCAGTCGACAGGGGGATCAGCCCCAGCATTTT

j_gene: TRBJ2-3
v_gene: TRBV10-1
abundance: NA
d_gene: TRBD2
len: 15
CDR3aa: CASSEDSGPVGTQYF
CDR3nt: TGCGCCAGCAGTGAGGATAGCGGGCCGGTTGGGACGCAGTATTTT

j_gene: TRBJ2-7
v_gene: TRBV5-6
abundance: NA
d_gene: TRBD2
len: 17
CDR3aa: CASSMGLSGRLSYEQYF
CDR3nt: TGTGCCAGCAGCATGGGGTTGAGCGGGAGACTATCCTACGAGCAGTACTTC

j_gene: TRBJ1-4
v_gene: TRBV18
abundance: NA
d_gene: NA
len: 15
CDR3aa: CASSRQVATNEKLFF
CDR3nt: TGTGCCAGCTCCCGACAGGTCGCAACTAATGAAAAACTGTTTTTT

j_gene: TRBJ1-1
v_gene: TRBV2
abundance: NA
d_gene: TRBD1
len: 16
CDR3aa: CASSGTGGFRNTEAFF
CDR3nt: TGTGCCAGCAGTGGCACAGGGGGATTTCGGAACACTGAAGCTTTCTTT

j_gene: TRBJ2-1
v_gene: TRBV6-5
abundance: NA
d_gene: NA
len: 15
CDR3aa: CASSYRSGSNNEQFF
CDR3nt: TGTGCCAGCAGTTACCGGAGCGGTAGCAACAATGAGCAGTTCTTC

j_gene: TRBJ1-2
v_gene: TRBV5-6
abundance: NA
d_gene: NA
len: 16
CDR3aa: CASSLGGTARNYGYTF
CDR3nt: TGTGCCAGCAGCTTGGGTGGTACAGCTCGGAACTATGGCTACACCTTC

j_gene: TRBJ2-3
v_gene: TRBV7-6
abundance: NA
d_gene: TRBD2
len: 16
CDR3aa: CASSLSGAGATDTQYF
CDR3nt: TGTGCCAGCAGCTTAAGTGGGGCGGGAGCCACAGATACGCAGTATTTT

j_gene: TRBJ1-1
v_gene: TRBV23-1
abundance: NA
d_gene: NA
len: 15
CDR3aa: CASSQSDRTNTEAFF
CDR3nt: TGCGCCAGCAGTCAATCTGACAGGACGAACACTGAAGCTTTCTTT

j_gene: TRBJ2-5
v_gene: TRBV18
abundance: NA
d_gene: NA
len: 14
CDR3aa: CASSPQGLQETQYF
CDR3nt: TGTGCCAGCTCACCACAGGGGTTACAAGAGACCCAGTACTTC

j_gene: TRBJ1-4
v_gene: TRBV10-3
abundance: NA
d_gene: NA
len: 12
CDR3aa: CATSRGLEKLFF
CDR3nt: TGTGCCACCTCTAGGGGGTTAGAAAAACTGTTTTTT

j_gene: TRBJ1-2
v_gene: TRBV19
abundance: NA
d_gene: NA
len: 11
CDR3aa: CASSRGDGYTF
CDR3nt: TGTGCCAGTAGTAGAGGAGATGGCTACACCTTC

j_gene: TRBJ2-6
v_gene: TRBV6-5
abundance: NA
d_gene: NA
len: 16
CDR3aa: CASSYNRDSGANVLTF
CDR3nt: TGTGCCAGCAGTTACAACCGAGACTCTGGGGCCAACGTCCTGACTTTC

j_gene: TRBJ2-5
v_gene: TRBV18
abundance: NA
d_gene: TRBD1
len: 17
CDR3aa: CASSPSDRGGDKETQYF
CDR3nt: TGTGCCAGCTCACCCTCCGACAGGGGAGGTGATAAAGAGACCCAGTACTTC

j_gene: TRBJ1-2
v_gene: TRBV18
abundance: NA
d_gene: TRBD1
len: 13
CDR3aa: CASSPDRGYGYTF
CDR3nt: TGTGCCAGCTCACCAGACAGGGGTTATGGCTACACCTTC

j_gene: TRBJ1-4
v_gene: TRBV12-5
abundance: once
d_gene: NA
len: 13
CDR3aa: CASGLTNSEKLFF
CDR3nt: TGTGCTAGTGGTTTGACAAACAGTGAAAAACTGTTTTTT

j_gene: TRBJ2-3
v_gene: TRBV5-1
abundance: NA
d_gene: TRBD2
len: 12
CDR3aa: CASSQERGTQYF
CDR3nt: TGCGCCAGCAGCCAAGAGCGGGGGACGCAGTATTTT

j_gene: TRBJ2-3
v_gene: TRBV29-1
abundance: NA
d_gene: NA
len: 13
CDR3aa: CSVEGRFTDTQYF
CDR3nt: TGCAGCGTTGAGGGCAGGTTCACAGATACGCAGTATTTT

j_gene: TRBJ2-7
v_gene: TRBV9
abundance: NA
d_gene: TRBD2
len: 14
CDR3aa: CASSVLAVTYEQYF
CDR3nt: TGTGCCAGCAGCGTACTAGCGGTGACCTACGAGCAGTACTTC

j_gene: TRBJ2-2
v_gene: TRBV2
abundance: NA
d_gene: TRBD2
len: 21
CDR3aa: CASSESLRGLLAGAFTGELFF
CDR3nt: TGTGCCAGCAGTGAATCGCTCCGGGGACTTCTAGCGGGAGCTTTCACCGGGGAGCTGTTTTTT

j_gene: TRBJ1-2
v_gene: TRBV24-1
abundance: NA
d_gene: TRBD1
len: 13
CDR3aa: CATRQGANYGYTF
CDR3nt: TGTGCCACCAGACAGGGGGCTAACTATGGCTACACCTTC

j_gene: TRBJ2-5
v_gene: TRBV28
abundance: NA
d_gene: TRBD2
len: 13
CDR3aa: CASSSGGGETQYF
CDR3nt: TGTGCCAGCAGTTCGGGAGGGGGAGAGACCCAGTACTTC

j_gene: TRBJ1-5
v_gene: TRBV27
abundance: NA
d_gene: TRBD1
len: 14
CDR3aa: CASSSPGQGQPQHF
CDR3nt: TGTGCCAGCAGTTCTCCGGGACAGGGTCAGCCCCAGCATTTT

j_gene: TRBJ1-2
v_gene: TRBV2
abundance: NA
d_gene: NA
len: 13
CDR3aa: CASTQGETNGYTF
CDR3nt: TGTGCCAGCACTCAAGGAGAGACTAATGGCTACACCTTC

j_gene: TRBJ1-2
v_gene: TRBV4-1
abundance: NA
d_gene: NA
len: 16
CDR3aa: CASSPGLNRQSYGYTF
CDR3nt: TGCGCCAGCAGCCCAGGGTTGAACAGGCAGAGCTATGGCTACACCTTC

j_gene: TRBJ2-6
v_gene: TRBV3-1/TRBV3-2
abundance: NA
d_gene: NA
len: 18
CDR3aa: CASSQPRQPFSGANVLTF
CDR3nt: TGTGCCAGCAGCCAACCTCGACAGCCCTTCTCTGGGGCCAACGTCCTGACTTTC

j_gene: TRBJ2-7
v_gene: TRBV27
abundance: NA
d_gene: TRBD1
len: 15
CDR3aa: CASSLIGTGVYEQYF
CDR3nt: TGTGCCAGCAGCCTGATCGGGACAGGGGTTTACGAGCAGTACTTC

j_gene: TRBJ2-5
v_gene: TRBV5-1
abundance: NA
d_gene: NA
len: 13
CDR3aa: CASMRGYQETQYF
CDR3nt: TGCGCCAGCATGAGGGGGTACCAAGAGACCCAGTACTTC

j_gene: TRBJ2-1
v_gene: TRBV6-5
abundance: NA
d_gene: NA
len: 14
CDR3aa: CASSRGDRGGEQFF
CDR3nt: TGTGCCAGCAGCCGAGGGGACCGGGGAGGAGAGCAGTTCTTC

j_gene: TRBJ2-3
v_gene: TRBV18
abundance: NA
d_gene: NA
len: 15
CDR3aa: CASSRTTDYTDTQYF
CDR3nt: TGTGCCAGCTCCCGCACGACAGATTACACAGATACGCAGTATTTT

j_gene: TRBJ2-5
v_gene: TRBV19
abundance: once
d_gene: TRBD1
len: 14
CDR3aa: CASSLGQGQETQYF
CDR3nt: TGTGCCAGTAGTCTGGGACAGGGGCAGGAGACCCAGTACTTC

j_gene: TRBJ2-5
v_gene: TRBV6-2/TRBV6-3
abundance: NA
d_gene: TRBD2
len: 18
CDR3aa: CASSRLPKNLAVQETQYF
CDR3nt: TGTGCCAGCAGTCGCCTCCCCAAAAATCTAGCGGTCCAAGAGACCCAGTACTTC

j_gene: TRBJ1-2
v_gene: TRBV27
abundance: NA
d_gene: NA
len: 14
CDR3aa: CASRSKGQGYGYTF
CDR3nt: TGTGCCAGCAGGTCAAAGGGCCAGGGGTATGGCTACACCTTC

j_gene: TRBJ2-7
v_gene: TRBV6-6
abundance: NA
d_gene: NA
len: 14
CDR3aa: CASSSSTSTYEQYF
CDR3nt: TGTGCCAGCAGTTCCTCTACCTCTACCTACGAGCAGTACTTC

j_gene: TRBJ2-7
v_gene: TRBV19
abundance: NA
d_gene: NA
len: 15
CDR3aa: CASSSGGTEEHEQYF
CDR3nt: TGTGCCAGTAGCTCGGGAGGGACAGAAGAACACGAGCAGTACTTC

j_gene: TRBJ1-2
v_gene: TRBV18
abundance: NA
d_gene: NA
len: 14
CDR3aa: CASSPGTTDYGYTF
CDR3nt: TGTGCCAGCTCACCGGGGACAACTGACTATGGCTACACCTTC

j_gene: TRBJ2-7
v_gene: TRBV20-1
abundance: NA
d_gene: NA
len: 12
CDR3aa: CSASLGGYEQYF
CDR3nt: TGCAGTGCTAGTTTAGGAGGCTACGAGCAGTACTTC

j_gene: TRBJ2-1
v_gene: TRBV5-1
abundance: NA
d_gene: TRBD2
len: 14
CDR3aa: CASREREMKNEQFF
CDR3nt: TGCGCCAGCAGAGAGCGGGAGATGAAGAATGAGCAGTTCTTC

j_gene: TRBJ2-6
v_gene: TRBV5-4
abundance: NA
d_gene: TRBD1
len: 17
CDR3aa: CASSSQGFGSGANVLTF
CDR3nt: TGTGCCAGCAGCTCACAGGGGTTTGGTTCTGGGGCCAACGTCCTGACTTTC

j_gene: TRBJ2-5
v_gene: TRBV21-1
abundance: NA
d_gene: NA
len: 16
CDR3aa: CASSDRTGNKRETQYF
CDR3nt: TGTGCCAGCAGCGACCGGACAGGGAACAAACGGGAGACCCAGTACTTC

j_gene: TRBJ2-7
v_gene: TRBV7-2
abundance: NA
d_gene: NA
len: 15
CDR3aa: CASSLVRDNSYEQYF
CDR3nt: TGTGCCAGCAGCTTAGTAAGGGACAACTCCTACGAGCAGTACTTC

j_gene: TRBJ1-2
v_gene: TRBV3-1/TRBV3-2
abundance: NA
d_gene: NA
len: 11
CDR3aa: CASSQAGGYTF
CDR3nt: TGTGCCAGCAGCCAAGCAGGTGGCTACACCTTC

j_gene: TRBJ1-2
v_gene: TRBV10-3
abundance: NA
d_gene: NA
len: 17
CDR3aa: CAISESLRAGASYGYTF
CDR3nt: TGTGCCATCAGTGAGTCCTTAAGGGCAGGGGCCAGCTATGGCTACACCTTC

j_gene: TRBJ2-7
v_gene: TRBV24-1
abundance: NA
d_gene: NA
len: 14
CDR3aa: CATSDPTGGREQYF
CDR3nt: TGTGCCACCAGTGATCCCACGGGGGGCAGGGAGCAGTACTTC

j_gene: TRBJ2-2
v_gene: TRBV6-1
abundance: NA
d_gene: TRBD2
len: 16
CDR3aa: CASSERGGSSTGELFF
CDR3nt: TGTGCCAGCAGTGAACGAGGCGGGAGCAGCACCGGGGAGCTGTTTTTT

j_gene: TRBJ2-3
v_gene: TRBV3-1/TRBV3-2
abundance: NA
d_gene: TRBD1
len: 12
CDR3aa: CASSQGRQGRYF
CDR3nt: TGTGCCAGCAGCCAAGGCCGACAGGGTCGGTATTTT

j_gene: TRBJ2-1
v_gene: TRBV18
abundance: once
d_gene: TRBD1
len: 13
CDR3aa: CASSRDRDNEQFF
CDR3nt: TGTGCCAGCTCACGCGACAGGGACAATGAGCAGTTCTTC

j_gene: TRBJ1-3
v_gene: TRBV5-4
abundance: NA
d_gene: TRBD1
len: 14
CDR3aa: CASSADRGVNTIYF
CDR3nt: TGTGCCAGCAGCGCGGACAGGGGTGTAAACACCATATATTTT

j_gene: TRBJ1-2
v_gene: TRBV30
abundance: NA
d_gene: NA
len: 14
CDR3aa: CASTLAGVWYGYTF
CDR3nt: TGTGCCTCCACCTTGGCAGGGGTTTGGTATGGCTACACCTTC

j_gene: TRBJ2-7
v_gene: TRBV10-1
abundance: NA
d_gene: TRBD1
len: 17
CDR3aa: CASSANLDRGNSYEQYF
CDR3nt: TGCGCCAGCAGTGCCAATTTGGACAGGGGGAACTCCTACGAGCAGTACTTC

j_gene: TRBJ2-7
v_gene: TRBV9
abundance: NA
d_gene: TRBD1
len: 14
CDR3aa: CASSGTGDSYEQYF
CDR3nt: TGTGCCAGCAGCGGCACAGGGGACTCCTACGAGCAGTACTTC